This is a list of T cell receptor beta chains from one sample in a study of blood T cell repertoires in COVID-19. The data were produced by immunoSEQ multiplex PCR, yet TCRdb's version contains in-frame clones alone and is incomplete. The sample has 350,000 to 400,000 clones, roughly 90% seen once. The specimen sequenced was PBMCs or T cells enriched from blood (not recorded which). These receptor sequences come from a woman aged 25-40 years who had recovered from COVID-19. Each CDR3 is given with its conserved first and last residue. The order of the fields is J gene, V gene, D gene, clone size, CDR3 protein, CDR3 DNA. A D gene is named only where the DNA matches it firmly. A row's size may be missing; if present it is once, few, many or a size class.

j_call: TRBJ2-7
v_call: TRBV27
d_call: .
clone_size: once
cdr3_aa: CASRRETGYHEQYF
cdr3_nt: TGTGCCAGCCGGAGGGAGACAGGGTACCACGAGCAGTACTTC

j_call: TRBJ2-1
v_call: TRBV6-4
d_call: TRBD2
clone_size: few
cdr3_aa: CATQTSGDNNEQFF
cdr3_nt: TGTGCCACCCAGACTAGCGGGGACAACAATGAGCAGTTCTTC

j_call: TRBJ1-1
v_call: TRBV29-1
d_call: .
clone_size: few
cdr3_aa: CSVVPGSGTEAFF
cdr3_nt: TGCAGCGTTGTTCCTGGGAGTGGGACTGAAGCTTTCTTT

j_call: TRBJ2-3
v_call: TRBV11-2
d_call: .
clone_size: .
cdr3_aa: CASSSRLVPSTDTQYF
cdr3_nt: TGTGCCAGCAGCTCAAGACTAGTACCCAGCACAGATACGCAGTATTTT

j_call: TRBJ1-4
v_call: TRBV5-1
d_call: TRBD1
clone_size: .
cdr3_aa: CASSRDRAQDRLFF
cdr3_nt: TGCGCCAGCAGCCGGGACAGGGCCCAGGATAGACTGTTTTTT

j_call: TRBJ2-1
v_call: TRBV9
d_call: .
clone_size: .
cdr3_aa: CASSVGLAYHNEQFF
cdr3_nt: TGTGCCAGCAGCGTAGGGCTAGCTTACCACAATGAGCAGTTCTTC

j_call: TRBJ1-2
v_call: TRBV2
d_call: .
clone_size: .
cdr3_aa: CASSEVGVTPYGYTF
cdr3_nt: TGTGCCAGCAGTGAGGTAGGGGTCACACCCTATGGCTACACCTTC

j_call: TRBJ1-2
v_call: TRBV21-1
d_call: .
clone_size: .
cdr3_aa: CASSKVGNNYGYTF
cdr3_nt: TGTGCCAGCAGCAAAGTGGGCAACAACTATGGCTACACCTTC

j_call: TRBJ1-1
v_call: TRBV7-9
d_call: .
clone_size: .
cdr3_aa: CASSLGGGRHTEAFF
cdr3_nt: TGTGCCAGCAGCTTAGGCGGGGGCCGACACACTGAAGCTTTCTTT

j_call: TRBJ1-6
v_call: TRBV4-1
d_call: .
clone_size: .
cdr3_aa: CASSQSGLGGNSPLHF
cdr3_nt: TGCGCCAGCAGCCAATCGGGGTTAGGGGGTAATTCACCCCTCCACTTT

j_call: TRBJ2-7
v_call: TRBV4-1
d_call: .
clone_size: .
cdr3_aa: CASSQTGNPYEQYF
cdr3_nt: TGCGCCAGCAGCCAAACAGGGAACCCCTACGAGCAGTACTTC

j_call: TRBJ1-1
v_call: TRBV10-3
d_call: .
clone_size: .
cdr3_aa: CAISESTGGLGTEAFF
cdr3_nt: TGTGCCATCAGTGAGTCGACGGGGGGACTTGGCACTGAAGCTTTCTTT

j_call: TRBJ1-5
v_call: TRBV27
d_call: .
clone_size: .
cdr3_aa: CASSFGGLNQPQHF
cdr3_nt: TGTGCCAGCAGTTTCGGGGGTTTAAATCAGCCCCAGCATTTT

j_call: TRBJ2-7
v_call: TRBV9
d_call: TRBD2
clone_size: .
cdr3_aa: CASSVEGLAGAPIEGEQYF
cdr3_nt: TGTGCCAGCAGCGTAGAGGGCCTAGCGGGAGCCCCCATCGAGGGGGAGCAGTACTTC

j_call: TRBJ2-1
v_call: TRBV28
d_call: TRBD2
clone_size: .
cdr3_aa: CASRPRTSGRYNEQFF
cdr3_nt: TGTGCCAGCAGACCCCGGACTAGCGGTAGATACAATGAGCAGTTCTTC

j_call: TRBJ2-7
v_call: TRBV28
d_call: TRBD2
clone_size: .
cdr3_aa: CASRGLAGIEQYF
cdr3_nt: TGTGCCAGCAGGGGCCTAGCGGGAATCGAGCAGTACTTC

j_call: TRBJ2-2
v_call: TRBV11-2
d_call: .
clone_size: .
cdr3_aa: CASSLVGRRTGELFF
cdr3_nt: TGTGCCAGCAGCTTAGTCGGGAGACGTACCGGGGAGCTGTTTTTT

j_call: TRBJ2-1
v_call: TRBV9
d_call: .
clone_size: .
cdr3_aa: CASSLGRDYNEQFF
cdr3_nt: TGTGCCAGCAGCCTTGGACGGGACTACAATGAGCAGTTCTTC

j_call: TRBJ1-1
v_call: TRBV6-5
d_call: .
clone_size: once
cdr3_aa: CASSYSGGGTEAFF
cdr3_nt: TGTGCCAGCAGTTACTCGGGAGGGGGCACTGAAGCTTTCTTT

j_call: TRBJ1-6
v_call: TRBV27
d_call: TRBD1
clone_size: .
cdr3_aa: CASSLTSDRGFSPLHF
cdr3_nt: TGTGCCAGCAGTCTTACCTCTGACAGGGGGTTTTCACCCCTCCACTTT

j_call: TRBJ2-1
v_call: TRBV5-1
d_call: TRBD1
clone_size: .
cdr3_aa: CASSLATGGFSSYNEQFF
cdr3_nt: TGCGCCAGCAGCTTGGCGACAGGGGGCTTTAGCTCCTACAATGAGCAGTTCTTC

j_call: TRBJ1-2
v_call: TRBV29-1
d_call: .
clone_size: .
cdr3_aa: CSVAGSGAANYGYTF
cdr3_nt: TGCAGCGTTGCTGGATCAGGGGCAGCTAACTATGGCTACACCTTC

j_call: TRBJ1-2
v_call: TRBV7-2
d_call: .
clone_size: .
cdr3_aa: CASISSWGQGGYTF
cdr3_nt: TGTGCCAGCATTTCCTCCTGGGGGCAAGGAGGCTACACCTTC

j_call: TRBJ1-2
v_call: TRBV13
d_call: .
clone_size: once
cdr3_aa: CASSLYLPSGASGGYTF
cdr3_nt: TGTGCCAGCAGCTTATACCTTCCATCAGGGGCAAGCGGTGGCTACACCTTC

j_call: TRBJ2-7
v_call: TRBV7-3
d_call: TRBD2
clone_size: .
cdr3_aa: CASSLSGGEQYF
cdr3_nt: TGTGCCAGCAGCTTATCGGGGGGCGAGCAGTACTTC

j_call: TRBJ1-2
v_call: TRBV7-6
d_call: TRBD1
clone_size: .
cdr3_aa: CASSETGQGEPYGYTF
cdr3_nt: TGTGCCAGCAGCGAAACTGGACAGGGGGAACCGTATGGCTACACCTTC

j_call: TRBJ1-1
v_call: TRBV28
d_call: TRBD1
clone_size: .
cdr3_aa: CASSLGQGLSTEAFF
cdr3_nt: TGTGCCAGCAGTCTCGGACAGGGTTTGAGCACTGAAGCTTTCTTT

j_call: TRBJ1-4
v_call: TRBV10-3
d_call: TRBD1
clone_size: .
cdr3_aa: CAISDSRTGNEKLFF
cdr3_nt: TGTGCCATCAGTGACTCGCGGACAGGGAATGAAAAACTGTTTTTT

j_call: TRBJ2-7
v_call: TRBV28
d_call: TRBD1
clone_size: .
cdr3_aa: CASSGAGTGHYEQYF
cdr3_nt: TGTGCCAGCAGCGGCGCAGGGACAGGGCACTACGAGCAGTACTTC

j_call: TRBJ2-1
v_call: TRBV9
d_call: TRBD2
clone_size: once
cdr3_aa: CASSEGPAGEAYNEQFF
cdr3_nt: TGTGCCAGCAGCGAGGGCCCAGCGGGAGAGGCCTACAATGAGCAGTTCTTC

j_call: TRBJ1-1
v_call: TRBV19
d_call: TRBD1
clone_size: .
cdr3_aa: CASSWTGLGTEAFF
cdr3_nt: TGTGCCAGTAGTTGGACAGGGTTGGGCACTGAAGCTTTCTTT

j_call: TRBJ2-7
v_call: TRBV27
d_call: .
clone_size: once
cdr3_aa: CASSLDRYFYEQYF
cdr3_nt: TGTGCCAGTAGCCTCGACAGGTACTTCTACGAGCAGTACTTC

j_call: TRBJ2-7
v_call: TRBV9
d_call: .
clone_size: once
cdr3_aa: CASSVGSNRDGEQYF
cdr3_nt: TGTGCCAGCAGCGTAGGGTCTAACCGGGATGGGGAGCAGTACTTC

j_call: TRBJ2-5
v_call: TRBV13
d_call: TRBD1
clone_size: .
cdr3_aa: CASSEDRATETQYF
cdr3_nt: TGTGCCAGCAGCGAAGACAGGGCAACAGAGACCCAGTACTTC

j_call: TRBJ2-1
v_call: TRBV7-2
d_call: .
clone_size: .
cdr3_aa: CASSPRTNNEQFF
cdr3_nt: TGTGCCAGCAGCCCCCGGACTAACAATGAGCAGTTCTTC

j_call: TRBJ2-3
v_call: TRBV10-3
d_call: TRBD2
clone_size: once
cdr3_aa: CAISEGTSVTDTQYF
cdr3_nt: TGTGCCATCAGTGAGGGGACTAGCGTTACAGATACGCAGTATTTT

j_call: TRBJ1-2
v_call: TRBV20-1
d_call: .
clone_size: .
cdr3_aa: CSARDPVGYTF
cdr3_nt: TGCAGTGCTAGAGATCCGGTAGGCTACACCTTC

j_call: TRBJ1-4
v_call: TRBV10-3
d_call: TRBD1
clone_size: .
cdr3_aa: CAISGDSEKLFF
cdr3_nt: TGTGCCATCAGTGGGGACAGTGAAAAACTGTTTTTT

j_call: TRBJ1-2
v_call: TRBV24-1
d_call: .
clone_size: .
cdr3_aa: CATSDFAQQGSNYGYTF
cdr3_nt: TGTGCCACCAGTGATTTTGCCCAACAGGGATCTAACTATGGCTACACCTTC

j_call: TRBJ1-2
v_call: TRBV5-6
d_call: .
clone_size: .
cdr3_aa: CASSLVTDFGYTF
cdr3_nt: TGTGCCAGCAGCTTGGTGACAGACTTTGGCTACACCTTC

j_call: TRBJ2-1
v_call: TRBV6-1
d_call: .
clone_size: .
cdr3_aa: CASSAGNEQFF
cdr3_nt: TGTGCCAGCAGTGCGGGCAATGAGCAGTTCTTC

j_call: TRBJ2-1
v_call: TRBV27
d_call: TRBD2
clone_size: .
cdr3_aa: CASSLPAGGSYNEQFF
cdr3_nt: TGTGCCAGCAGTTTACCGGCGGGGGGCTCCTACAATGAGCAGTTCTTC

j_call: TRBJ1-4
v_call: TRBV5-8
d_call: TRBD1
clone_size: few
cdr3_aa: CASSSIRDRGEKLFF
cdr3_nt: TGTGCCAGCAGCTCGATCCGGGACAGGGGCGAAAAACTGTTTTTT

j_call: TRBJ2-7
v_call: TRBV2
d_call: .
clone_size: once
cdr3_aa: CASNPQGGPYEQYF
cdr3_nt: TGTGCCAGCAATCCCCAGGGGGGCCCCTACGAGCAGTACTTC

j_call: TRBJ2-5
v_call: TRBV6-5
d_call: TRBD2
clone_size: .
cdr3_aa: CASSYGTTLRETQYF
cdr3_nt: TGTGCCAGCAGTTACGGGACTACCCTTCGGGAGACCCAGTACTTC

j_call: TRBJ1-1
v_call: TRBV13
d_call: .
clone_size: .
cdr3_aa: CASSLAQEAFF
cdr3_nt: TGTGCCAGCAGCTTAGCACAGGAAGCTTTCTTT